Sequencing of this TCR beta chain was carried out in a study of T-cell reconstitution after alpha-beta-depleted transplantation in children. Losses at the gene ends were 5 bases for V and 2 bases for J; bases not matched to a gene: 11. The CDR3 is 19 residues long. In germline, CDR1 is SGHAT, CDR2 FQNNGV. Regarding the study as a whole: Where alpha-beta T cells came from about two months after transplant was reportedly several hundred expanded graft clones. T-cell counts and diversity at one year post-transplant came mainly from newly produced T cells.

In the case of this clonotype: Its matching antigen is unknown.

A library of TCRbeta sequences, prepared with unique molecular identifiers, was generated. A single record per CDR3 protein comes from TCRdb applying MiXCR to the PCR reads. There are nearly 250,000 distinct CDR3 sequences in the sample; around 8% occur only once, and almost 6.5% lies in the top ten. This receptor was taken from a male patient between 5 and 17 years old who had a stem cell transplant for acute lymphoblastic leukemia, so the T cells may come from the graft donor. The sequencing used PBMCs, mostly from graft donor cells, collected 180 days after TCRalphabeta/CD19-depleted stem cell transplant. The gene calls are TRBV11-2 and TRBJ2-6; 11 nucleotides align to TRBD2. The DNA for the CDR3 is TGTGCCAGCAGCATGTCCGGGACTAGCGGTTTTCCTGGGGCCAACGTCCTGACTTTC. Its protein product is CASSMSGTSGFPGANVLTF.